This passage covers 13 T cell receptor beta chains from one sample sequenced in a study of T cell responses to AZD1222 COVID-19 vaccine (dated by TCRdb to about 2021). Explained via the paper, the time point label denotes: baseline before first vaccination. Preparation of the library involved the immunoSEQ multiplex PCR assay. In its TCRdb copy, this immuneACCESS table keeps in-frame sequences only and misses some clones. Where compared with another copy, unresolved V genes explain less than half of these, and the others have no known cause. The sample includes 100,000 or so clones, with just under 90% observed a single time. The ten largest clones represent approximately 12% of the sample. The sample was peripheral blood, taken on day 0 of AZD1222 vaccination. Source of these receptors: an adult in good health.

The chain recombines TRBV27 with TRBJ2-7, with 8 positions matching TRBD1. V was clipped by 0 bases and J by 6 bases; unmatched bases: 4. CDR1 and CDR2 (germline): MNHEY, SMNVEV (reference sequence). The CDR3 totals 14 residues. This CDR3 reads CASSLSGQVAEQYF. CDR3 DNA: TGTGCCAGCAGTTTATCGGGACAGGTAGCCGAGCAGTACTTC.

The sample holds a few counts of this clone. This chain connects TRBV30 to TRBJ2-7; 8 bases align to TRBD1. This CDR3 spans 15 amino acids. CDR1 and CDR2 from the germline V gene are GTSNPN and SVGIG (reference sequence). The V and J ends lost 2 bases and 0 bases, in that order; junction bases with no gene match: 6. The CDR3: CAWSFGQGSSYEQYF. The CDR3 DNA reads as TGTGCCTGGAGTTTTGGACAGGGATCCTCCTACGAGCAGTACTTC.

This sequence joins TRBV4-1 and TRBJ1-4; D is unclear. CDR1 is MGHRA, CDR2 YSYEKL, per germline. With 0 bases removed from V and 3 bases from J, the gap between germline ends came to 11 bases. This CDR3 is built from 16 residues. CDR3 protein: CASSQEAGRSNEKLFF. CDR3 in DNA: TGCGCCAGCAGCCAAGAGGCCGGGCGATCTAATGAAAAACTGTTTTTT.

This chain connects TRBV6-2 or TRBV6-3 to TRBJ2-1, with 7 bases identical to TRBD2. The trim removed 3 bases at V and 8 bases at J, leaving 13 bases unmatched. CDR1 and CDR2 from the germline V gene are MNHEY and SVGEGT. The CDR3 spans 16 residues. CDR3 amino acids: CASSYQSQGGVDEQFF. The CDR3 nucleotides read TGTGCCAGCAGTTATCAGTCCCAGGGAGGGGTGGATGAGCAGTTCTTC.

The V and J genes are TRBV7-3 and TRBJ1-2; 8 bases match TRBD1. This CDR3 has 12 residues. V lost 4 bases and J lost 7; bases outside the gene matches: 2. Germline V gene lookup returns CDR1 SGHTA and CDR2 FQGTGA. As DNA, the CDR3 is TGTGCCAGCAGCTCCGGGACAGGTGGCTACACCTTC. Protein product: CASSSGTGGYTF. The full variable domain, rest sourced from reference TRBV7-3 and TRBJ1-2, is GAGVSQTPSNKVTEKGKYVELRCDPISGHTALYWYRQSLGQGPEFLIYFQGTGAADDSGLPNDRFFAVRPEGSVSTLKIQRTERGDSAVYLCASSSGTGGYTFGSGTRLTVV.

This rearrangement joins TRBV6-5 to TRBJ2-5; D ambiguous. V dropped 5 bases and J dropped 5 bases, with 15 bases sitting between them. Germline CDR1 and CDR2: MNHEY and SVGAGI. This CDR3 comprises 14 residues. CDR3 DNA: TGTGCCAGCAGTCCCCGACTGTATACGGAGACCCAGTACTTC. Protein: CASSPRLYTETQYF.

The chain employs TRBV7-9 and TRBJ1-2; D remains unclear. CDR3 length equals 12 residues. Germline lookup yields CDR1 SEHNR and CDR2 FQNEAQ (reference sequence). V was trimmed by 6 bases and J by 0 bases, leaving 5 bases between them. CDR3 sequence reads: CASSSSNYGYTF. The CDR3 nucleotides read TGTGCCAGCAGTTCCTCTAACTATGGCTACACCTTC.

V is TRBV5-1 and J is TRBJ2-5; possible D gene TRBD1, 6 bases. The V end was cut by 0 bases, the J end by 2 bases, with 23 bases between. Germline V gene sequence: CDR1 SGHRS, CDR2 YFSETQ. The CDR3 covers 19 residues. The CDR3, as DNA: TGCGCCAGCAGCTTGGAACGGCCCCTTCCGACAGGACCTCAAGAGACCCAGTACTTC. This codes for CASSLERPLPTGPQETQYF.

This clone has only one observation. The genes are TRBV5-4 and TRBJ2-5; D is perhaps TRBD2 (7 bases). The V gene's germline CDR1 is SGHNT and CDR2 YYREEE (reference sequence). Trimming left V 2 bases short and J 4 bases short, with 12 bases between. The CDR3 loop spans 14 amino acids. The CDR3 protein is CASSLQGGGETQYF. The CDR3 coding sequence is TGTGCCAGCAGCTTACAGGGAGGGGGAGAGACCCAGTACTTC.

This chain joins TRBV7-9 and TRBJ2-1, with 7 bases lining up with TRBD2. V gave up 2 bases and J gave up 0 bases; unmatched junction bases: 1. Germline V CDR1 and CDR2: SEHNR, FQNEAQ (reference sequence). The length of the CDR3 is 15 residues. The CDR3 region has the DNA TGTGCCAGCAGCTTAAGGACTAGCTCCTACAATGAGCAGTTCTTC. Translating it yields CASSLRTSSYNEQFF. Combining the CDR3 with reference TRBV7-9 and TRBJ2-1 gives the whole variable domain DTGVSQNPRHKITKRGQNVTFRCDPISEHNRLYWYRQTLGQGPEFLTYFQNEAQLEKSRLLSDRFSAERPKGSFSTLEIQRTEQGDSAMYLCASSLRTSSYNEQFFGPGTRLTVL.

This rearrangement joins TRBV30 to TRBJ1-1, with D unclear. The CDR3 is 12 residues long. Germline V gene lookup returns CDR1 GTSNPN and CDR2 SVGIG (reference sequence). Trimming shortened V by 5 bases and J by 4 bases, and 11 bases separated the two germline ends. The CDR3 coding sequence is TGTGCCTGGTCGGAGGGATCCACTGAAGCTTTCTTT. The encoded protein is CAWSEGSTEAFF.

The rearrangement uses TRBV18 and TRBJ2-3, with TRBD1 matching over 11 bases. The CDR3 consists of 18 residues. V trimming: 3 bases; J trimming: 3 bases; junction bases outside the gene matches: 11. The germline V gene has CDR1 KGHSH and CDR2 LQKENI. The CDR3 region is CASSPQPTGTGGTDTQYF. CDR3 bases: TGTGCCAGCTCACCTCAACCCACCGGGACAGGGGGTACAGATACGCAGTATTTT.

CDR3 region: CASSSRAANYGYTF. The CDR3 coding sequence is TGTGCCAGCAGCTCCAGGGCAGCTAACTATGGCTACACCTTC. This chain links TRBV5-6 with TRBJ1-2; weak D call: TRBD1 (5 bases). Between the trimmed V and J ends, which lost 3 bases and 0 bases, there was a span of 9 bases. The germline V gene has CDR1 SGHDT and CDR2 YYEEEE. CDR3 length: 14 amino acids.